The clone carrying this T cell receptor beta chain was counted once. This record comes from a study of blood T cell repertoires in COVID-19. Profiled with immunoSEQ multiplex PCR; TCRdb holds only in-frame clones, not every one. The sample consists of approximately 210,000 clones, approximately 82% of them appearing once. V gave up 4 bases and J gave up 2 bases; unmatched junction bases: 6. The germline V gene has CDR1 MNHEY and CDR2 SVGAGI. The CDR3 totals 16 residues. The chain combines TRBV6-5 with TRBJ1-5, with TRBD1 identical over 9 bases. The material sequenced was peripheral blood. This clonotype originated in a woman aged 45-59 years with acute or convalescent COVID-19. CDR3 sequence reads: CASSFGQGLGNQPQHF. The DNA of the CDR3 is TGTGCCAGCAGTTTTGGACAGGGGTTGGGCAATCAGCCCCAGCATTTT.